This TCR beta chain was observed in a study of human T cells and chemical hapten exposure. Study-level information: Patches with 0.01% DPC went on the upper back, and the tests were read at 6 days.

Study results and caveats: PT1 expanded TCR counts correlated positively with patch test score.

As to time point: pre-sensitization, week 0. Treatment defined: therapeutic diphenylcyclopropenone sensitization with weekly scalp DPC. This clonotype occurred many times. Its antigen remains unknown. Germline assignment: CDR1 MNHNS and CDR2 SASEGT. Unmatched junction bases numbered 5, after V lost 1 base and J lost 5 bases. The CDR3 spans 15 residues. MiXCR was run by TCRdb on the RACE reads, yielding one entry per CDR3 protein. The table includes tens of thousands of distinct CDR3 sequences, around 10% detected once. The starting material was whole blood, obtained in connection with sensitization to the hapten diphenylcyclopropenone (DPC). The rearrangement uses TRBV6-1 and TRBJ2-7; 10 nucleotides match TRBD1. The clonotype comes from a woman between 40 and 50 years old with alopecia areata. Some clones in this sample may be carry-over from other donors' samples. The CDR3 DNA is TGTGCCAGCAGTGAAGTAGGGGACAGGGGCGACGAGCAGTACTTC. Translated: CASSEVGDRGDEQYF.